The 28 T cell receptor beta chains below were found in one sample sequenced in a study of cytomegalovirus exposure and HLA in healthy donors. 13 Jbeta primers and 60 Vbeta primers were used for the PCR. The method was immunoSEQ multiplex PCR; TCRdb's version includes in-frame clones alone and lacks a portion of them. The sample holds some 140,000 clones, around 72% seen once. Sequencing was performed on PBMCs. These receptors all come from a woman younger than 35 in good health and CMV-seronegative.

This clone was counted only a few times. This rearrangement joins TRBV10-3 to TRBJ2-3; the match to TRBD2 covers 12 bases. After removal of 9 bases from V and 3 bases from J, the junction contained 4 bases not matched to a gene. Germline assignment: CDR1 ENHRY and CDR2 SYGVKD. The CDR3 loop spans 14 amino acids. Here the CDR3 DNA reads TGTGCCATGGGAACTAGCGGGGGGACAGATACGCAGTATTTT. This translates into CAMGTSGGTDTQYF.

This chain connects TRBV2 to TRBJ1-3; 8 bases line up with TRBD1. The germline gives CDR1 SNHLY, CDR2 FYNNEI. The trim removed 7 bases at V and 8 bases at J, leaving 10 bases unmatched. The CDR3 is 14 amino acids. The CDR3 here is CASMVDRVGDTIYF. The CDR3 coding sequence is TGTGCCAGCATGGTGGACAGGGTGGGAGACACCATATATTTT.

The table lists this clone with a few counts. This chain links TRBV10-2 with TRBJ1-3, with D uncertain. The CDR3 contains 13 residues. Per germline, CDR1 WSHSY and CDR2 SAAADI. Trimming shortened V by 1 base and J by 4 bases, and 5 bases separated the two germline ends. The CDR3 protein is CASSEWQGNTIYF. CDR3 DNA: TGCGCCAGCAGTGAGTGGCAGGGAAACACCATATATTTT.

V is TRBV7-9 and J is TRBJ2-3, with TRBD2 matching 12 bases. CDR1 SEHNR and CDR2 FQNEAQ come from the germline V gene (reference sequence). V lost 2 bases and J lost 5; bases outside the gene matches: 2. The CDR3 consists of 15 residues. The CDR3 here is CASSLLAGGQDTQYF. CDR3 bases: TGTGCCAGCAGCTTACTAGCGGGAGGGCAAGATACGCAGTATTTT.

CDR3: CASSDDREAETQYF. The CDR3 DNA follows: TGTGCCAGCAGCGATGACAGGGAGGCAGAGACCCAGTACTTC. This chain uses TRBV2 with TRBJ2-5, with TRBD1 as a possible D gene (7 bases). The CDR3 runs to 14 residues. CDR1 and CDR2 from the germline V gene are SNHLY and FYNNEI. Trimming took off 6 bases at V and 4 bases at J, with 15 bases between the two ends.

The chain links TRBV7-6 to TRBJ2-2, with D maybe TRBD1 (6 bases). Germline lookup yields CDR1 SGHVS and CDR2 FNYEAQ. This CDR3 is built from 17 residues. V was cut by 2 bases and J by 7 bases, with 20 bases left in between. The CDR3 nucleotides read TGTGCCAGCAGCTTAATGGCCCCCCAGGGGTCAGGCGGGGAGCTGTTTTTT. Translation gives CASSLMAPQGSGGELFF. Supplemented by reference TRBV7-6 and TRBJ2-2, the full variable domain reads GAGVSQSPRYKVTKRGQDVALRCDPISGHVSLYWYRQALGQGPEFLTYFNYEAQQDKSGLPNDRFSAERPEGSISTLTIQRTEQRDSAMYRCASSLMAPQGSGGELFFGEGSRLTVL.

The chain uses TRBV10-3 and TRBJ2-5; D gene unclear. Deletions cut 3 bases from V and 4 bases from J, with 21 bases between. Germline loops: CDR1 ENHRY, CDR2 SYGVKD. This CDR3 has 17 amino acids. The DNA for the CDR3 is TGTGCCATCAGTGACTCTGCGGTAGCAGCAAGGTCAGAGACCCAGTACTTC. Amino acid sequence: CAISDSAVAARSETQYF.

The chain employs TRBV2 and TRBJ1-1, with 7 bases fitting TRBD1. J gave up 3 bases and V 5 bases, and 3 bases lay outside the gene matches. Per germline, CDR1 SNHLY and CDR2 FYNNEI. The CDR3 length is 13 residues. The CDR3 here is CASSTGQHTEAFF. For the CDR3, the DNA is TGTGCCAGCAGTACGGGACAGCACACTGAAGCTTTCTTT.

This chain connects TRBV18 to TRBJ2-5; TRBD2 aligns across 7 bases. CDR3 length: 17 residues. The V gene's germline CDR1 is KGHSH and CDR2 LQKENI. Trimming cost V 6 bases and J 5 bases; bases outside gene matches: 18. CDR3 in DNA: TGTGCCAGCTCCCCGACGGGGGGAAGTCAGGGCATGGAGACCCAGTACTTC. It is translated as CASSPTGGSQGMETQYF.

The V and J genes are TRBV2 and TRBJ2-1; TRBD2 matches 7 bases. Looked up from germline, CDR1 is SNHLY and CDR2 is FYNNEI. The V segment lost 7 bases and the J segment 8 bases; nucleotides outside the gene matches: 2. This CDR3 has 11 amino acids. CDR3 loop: CASNAGDEQFF. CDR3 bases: TGTGCCAGCAATGCGGGGGATGAGCAGTTCTTC.

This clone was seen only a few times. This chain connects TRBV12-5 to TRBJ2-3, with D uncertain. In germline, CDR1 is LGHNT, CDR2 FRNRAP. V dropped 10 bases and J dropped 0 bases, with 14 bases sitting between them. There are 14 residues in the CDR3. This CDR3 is CATTLPSSTDTQYF. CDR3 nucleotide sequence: TGTGCTACTACCCTACCCTCTAGCACAGATACGCAGTATTTT.

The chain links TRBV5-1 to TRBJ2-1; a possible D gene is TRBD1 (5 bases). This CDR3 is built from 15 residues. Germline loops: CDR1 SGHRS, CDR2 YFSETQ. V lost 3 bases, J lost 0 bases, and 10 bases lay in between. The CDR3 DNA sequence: TGCGCCAGCAGCTCGACAGTTAGCTCCTACAATGAGCAGTTCTTC. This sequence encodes CASSSTVSSYNEQFF.

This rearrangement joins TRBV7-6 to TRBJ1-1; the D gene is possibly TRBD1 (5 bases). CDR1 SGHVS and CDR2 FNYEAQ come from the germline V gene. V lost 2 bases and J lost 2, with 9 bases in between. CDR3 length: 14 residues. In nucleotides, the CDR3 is TGTGCCAGCAGCTTATCAGACAGAAACACTGAAGCTTTCTTT. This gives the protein CASSLSDRNTEAFF.

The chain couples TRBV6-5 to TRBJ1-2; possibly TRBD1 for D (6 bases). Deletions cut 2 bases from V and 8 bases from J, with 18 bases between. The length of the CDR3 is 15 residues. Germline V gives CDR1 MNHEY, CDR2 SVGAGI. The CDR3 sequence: CASSYLQGMSRGYTF. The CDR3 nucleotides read TGTGCCAGCAGTTACCTACAGGGAATGTCTAGGGGCTACACCTTC.

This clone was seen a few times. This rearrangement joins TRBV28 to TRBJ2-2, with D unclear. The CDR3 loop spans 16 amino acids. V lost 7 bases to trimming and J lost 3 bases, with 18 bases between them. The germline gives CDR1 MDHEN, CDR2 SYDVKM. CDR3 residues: CASNGFRRRYTGELFF. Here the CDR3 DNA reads TGTGCCAGCAATGGATTCCGGCGGAGATACACCGGGGAGCTGTTTTTT. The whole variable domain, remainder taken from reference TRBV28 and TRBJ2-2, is DVKVTQSSRYLVKRTGEKVFLECVQDMDHENMFWYRQDPGLGLRLIYFSYDVKMKEKGDIPEGYSVSREKKERFSLILESASTNQTSMYLCASNGFRRRYTGELFFGEGSRLTVL.

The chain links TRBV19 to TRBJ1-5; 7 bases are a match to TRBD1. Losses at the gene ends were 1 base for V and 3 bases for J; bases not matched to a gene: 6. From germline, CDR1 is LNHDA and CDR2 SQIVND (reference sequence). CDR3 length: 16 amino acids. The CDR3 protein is CASSIAQGINNQPQHF. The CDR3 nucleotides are TGTGCCAGTAGTATAGCACAGGGGATAAACAATCAGCCCCAGCATTTT.

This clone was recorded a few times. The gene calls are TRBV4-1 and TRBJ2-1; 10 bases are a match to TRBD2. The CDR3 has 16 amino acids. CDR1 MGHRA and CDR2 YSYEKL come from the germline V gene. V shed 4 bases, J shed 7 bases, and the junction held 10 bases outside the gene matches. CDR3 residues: CASSLTLAGVTNEQFF. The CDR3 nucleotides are TGCGCCAGCAGCCTGACCCTAGCGGGAGTCACTAATGAGCAGTTCTTC.

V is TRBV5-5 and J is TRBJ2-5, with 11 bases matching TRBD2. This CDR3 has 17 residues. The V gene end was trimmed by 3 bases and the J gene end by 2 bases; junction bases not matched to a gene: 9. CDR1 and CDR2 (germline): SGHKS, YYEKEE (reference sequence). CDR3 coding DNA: TGTGCCAGCAGCTCGACTAGACTAGCGGGATCACAAGAGACCCAGTACTTC. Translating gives CASSSTRLAGSQETQYF.

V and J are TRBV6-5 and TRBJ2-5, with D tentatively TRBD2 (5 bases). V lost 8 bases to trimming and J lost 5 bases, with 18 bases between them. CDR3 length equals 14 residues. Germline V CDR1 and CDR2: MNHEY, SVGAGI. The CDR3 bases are TGTGCCAGCCTCAACCCCCAGACTATGGAGACCCAGTACTTC. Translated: CASLNPQTMETQYF.

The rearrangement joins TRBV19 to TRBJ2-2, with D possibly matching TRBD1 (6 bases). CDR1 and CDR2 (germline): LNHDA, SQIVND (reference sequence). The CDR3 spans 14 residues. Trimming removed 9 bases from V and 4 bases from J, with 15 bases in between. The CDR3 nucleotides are TGTGCCAGCCGCTCGCCAGGGGCCACCGGGGAGCTGTTTTTT. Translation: CASRSPGATGELFF.

CDR3 in amino acids: CASSSRTGADTQYF. CDR3 DNA: TGTGCCAGCAGCTCCCGCACAGGGGCAGATACGCAGTATTTT. The rearrangement links TRBV13 to TRBJ2-3; TRBD1 aligns across 7 bases. This CDR3 comprises 14 residues. Germline V lookup: CDR1 PRHDT, CDR2 FYEKMQ (reference sequence). Losses at the gene ends were 4 bases for V and 4 bases for J; bases not matched to a gene: 5.

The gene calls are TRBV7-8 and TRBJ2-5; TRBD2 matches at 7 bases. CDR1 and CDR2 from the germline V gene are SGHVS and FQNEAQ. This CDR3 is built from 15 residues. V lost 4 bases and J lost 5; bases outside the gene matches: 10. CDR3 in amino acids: CASSSQLGLGETQYF. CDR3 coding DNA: TGTGCCAGCAGCTCCCAGCTCGGACTAGGCGAGACCCAGTACTTC.

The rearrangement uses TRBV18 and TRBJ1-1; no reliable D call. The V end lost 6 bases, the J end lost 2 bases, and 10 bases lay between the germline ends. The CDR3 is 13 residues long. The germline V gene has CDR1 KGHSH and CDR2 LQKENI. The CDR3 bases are TGTGCCAGCTCCGAGGGTCCAAACACTGAAGCTTTCTTT. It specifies CASSEGPNTEAFF.

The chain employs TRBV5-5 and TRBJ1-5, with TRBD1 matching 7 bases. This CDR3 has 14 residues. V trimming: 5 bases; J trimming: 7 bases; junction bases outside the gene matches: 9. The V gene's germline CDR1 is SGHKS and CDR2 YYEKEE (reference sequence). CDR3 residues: CASSFLQGRQPQHF. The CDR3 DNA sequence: TGTGCCAGCAGTTTTTTACAGGGGAGGCAGCCCCAGCATTTT.

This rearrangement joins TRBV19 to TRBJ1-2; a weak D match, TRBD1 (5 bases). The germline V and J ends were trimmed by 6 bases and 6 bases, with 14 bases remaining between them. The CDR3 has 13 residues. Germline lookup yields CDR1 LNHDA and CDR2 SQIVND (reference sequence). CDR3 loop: CASRKGRIDGYTF. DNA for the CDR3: TGTGCCAGTAGAAAGGGGAGGATAGATGGCTACACCTTC.

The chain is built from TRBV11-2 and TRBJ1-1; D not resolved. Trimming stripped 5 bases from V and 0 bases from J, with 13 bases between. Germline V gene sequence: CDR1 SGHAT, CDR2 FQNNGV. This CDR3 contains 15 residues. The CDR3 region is CASSNNYRLNTEAFF. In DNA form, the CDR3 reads TGTGCCAGCAGCAATAACTACCGGCTGAACACTGAAGCTTTCTTT.

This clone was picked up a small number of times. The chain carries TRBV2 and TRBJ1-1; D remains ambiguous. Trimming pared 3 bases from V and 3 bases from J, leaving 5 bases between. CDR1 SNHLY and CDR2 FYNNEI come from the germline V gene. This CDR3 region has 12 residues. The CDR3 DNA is TGTGCCAGCAGTGAGCGGGACACTGAAGCTTTCTTT. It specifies CASSERDTEAFF.

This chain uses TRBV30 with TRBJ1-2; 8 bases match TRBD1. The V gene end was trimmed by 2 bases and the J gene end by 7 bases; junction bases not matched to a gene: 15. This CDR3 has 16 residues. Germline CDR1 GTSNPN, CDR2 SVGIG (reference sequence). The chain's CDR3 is CAWSRGQALIRRGYTF. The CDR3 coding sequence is TGTGCCTGGAGTCGGGGACAGGCTCTTATACGTCGTGGCTACACCTTC.